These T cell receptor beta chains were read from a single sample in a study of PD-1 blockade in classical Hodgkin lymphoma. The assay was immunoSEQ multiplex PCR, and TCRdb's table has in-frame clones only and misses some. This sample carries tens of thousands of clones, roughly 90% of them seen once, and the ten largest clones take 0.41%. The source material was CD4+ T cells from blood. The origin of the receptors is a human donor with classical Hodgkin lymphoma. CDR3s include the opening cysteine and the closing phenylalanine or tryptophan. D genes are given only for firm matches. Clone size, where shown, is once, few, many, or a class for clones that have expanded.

DNA: TGTGCCAGCAGAGGGGGTGACTACGAGCAGTACTTC
CDR3: CASRGGDYEQYF
J: TRBJ2-7
V: TRBV2
D: -
size: once

DNA: TGTGCCTGGAGTGGACAGCAACGGTCACCCCTCCACTTT
CDR3: CAWSGQQRSPLHF
J: TRBJ1-6
V: TRBV30
D: -
size: -

DNA: TGTGCCAGCAGTCTCCGGGACTACGAGGGCTACACCTTC
CDR3: CASSLRDYEGYTF
J: TRBJ1-2
V: TRBV6-5
D: -
size: once

DNA: TGTGCCACCAGCAGAGGGGGCCCCGGGGATGGCTACACCTTC
CDR3: CATSRGGPGDGYTF
J: TRBJ1-2
V: TRBV15
D: -
size: -

DNA: TGTGCCAGCAGTGATTCCCCGGGACACGGTAATTCACCCCTCCACTTT
CDR3: CASSDSPGHGNSPLHF
J: TRBJ1-6
V: TRBV6-1
D: -
size: -

DNA: TGTGCCAGCAGATATGAGACGGGGATGAACACTGAAGCTTTCTTT
CDR3: CASRYETGMNTEAFF
J: TRBJ1-1
V: TRBV6-1
D: -
size: -

DNA: TGTGCCAGCTGGCCCCTGGACGCCGGAGGGAATCAGCCCCAGCATTTT
CDR3: CASWPLDAGGNQPQHF
J: TRBJ1-5
V: TRBV28
D: -
size: -

DNA: TGTGCCAGCAGCCGGAATAGCGCCGGGGCCTACAATGAGCAGTTCTTC
CDR3: CASSRNSAGAYNEQFF
J: TRBJ2-1
V: TRBV28
D: -
size: -

DNA: TGTGCCAGCAGTCCTCAGCGGGAGGGCCGGGGCGAGCAGTACTTC
CDR3: CASSPQREGRGEQYF
J: TRBJ2-7
V: TRBV27
D: TRBD2
size: -

DNA: TGCGCCAGCAGCCCGACTGGGGATCAGCCCCAGCATTTT
CDR3: CASSPTGDQPQHF
J: TRBJ1-5
V: TRBV5-1
D: -
size: once

DNA: TGTGCCAGCAGCCTGGGGACAGGGATCATTCAGTACTTC
CDR3: CASSLGTGIIQYF
J: TRBJ2-4
V: TRBV7-8
D: TRBD1
size: -

DNA: TGTGCCAGTGCGTTGGCGGGAGGATCCTACGAGCAGTACTTC
CDR3: CASALAGGSYEQYF
J: TRBJ2-7
V: TRBV19
D: TRBD2
size: -

DNA: TGTGCCAGCAGCACCCCAAAGGGGACAGTTGCAGCTTTCTTT
CDR3: CASSTPKGTVAAFF
J: TRBJ1-1
V: TRBV11-1
D: TRBD1
size: -

DNA: TGCAGCGTTGATATATCGGGGGCCCGCTATGGCTACACCTTC
CDR3: CSVDISGARYGYTF
J: TRBJ1-2
V: TRBV29-1
D: -
size: -

DNA: TGTGCCAGCAGCTGGGGGAGGGGGGCGAGTCCGGGGCAGTTCTTC
CDR3: CASSWGRGASPGQFF
J: TRBJ2-1
V: TRBV11-2
D: -
size: -

DNA: TGCGCCAGCAGTGAGTCGTGGGAGCAGTACTTC
CDR3: CASSESWEQYF
J: TRBJ2-7
V: TRBV10-2
D: -
size: -

DNA: TGTGCCAGCAGCCCTAAGGGGGAGACCCAGTACTTC
CDR3: CASSPKGETQYF
J: TRBJ2-5
V: TRBV7-2
D: -
size: -

DNA: TGTGCCAGCAGACCCCGAGGTAGCGGGAGTCACGAGCAGTACTTC
CDR3: CASRPRGSGSHEQYF
J: TRBJ2-7
V: TRBV7-9
D: TRBD2
size: -

DNA: TGTGCCAGCAGCTCCCTCCCAGGACAGTACCTATACGAGCAGTACTTC
CDR3: CASSSLPGQYLYEQYF
J: TRBJ2-7
V: TRBV11-2
D: -
size: -

DNA: TGTGCCAGCGAACCTCCAGGGGTGAATACGCAGTATTTT
CDR3: CASEPPGVNTQYF
J: TRBJ2-3
V: TRBV19
D: -
size: -

DNA: TGTGCCAGCAGCTTGGAGGACAGGAATTCACCCCTCCACTTT
CDR3: CASSLEDRNSPLHF
J: TRBJ1-6
V: TRBV5-5
D: TRBD1
size: once

DNA: TGTGCCAGCAGAACGAGTCAGGGATACACCGGGGAGCTGTTTTTT
CDR3: CASRTSQGYTGELFF
J: TRBJ2-2
V: TRBV2
D: -
size: -

DNA: TGTGCCACCAGTACCAGGAGGGATCAGCCCCAGCATTTT
CDR3: CATSTRRDQPQHF
J: TRBJ1-5
V: TRBV15
D: -
size: once

DNA: TGTGCCAGCAGCTTCCGCCGGACAGCCGATAATGAAAAACTGTTTTTT
CDR3: CASSFRRTADNEKLFF
J: TRBJ1-4
V: TRBV11-2
D: -
size: -

DNA: TGCGCCAGCAGCTCAATCGGGACAGGGGGTTTCAATGAGCAGTTCTTC
CDR3: CASSSIGTGGFNEQFF
J: TRBJ2-1
V: TRBV5-1
D: TRBD1
size: -

DNA: TGTGCCAGCAGTAATACAGGGGGCTTCTATGGCTACACCTTC
CDR3: CASSNTGGFYGYTF
J: TRBJ1-2
V: TRBV6-1
D: TRBD1
size: once

DNA: TGTGCCAGCAGTGAGGGGCAGGGGCCCCACGAGCAGTACTTC
CDR3: CASSEGQGPHEQYF
J: TRBJ2-7
V: TRBV2
D: -
size: few

DNA: TGTGCCAGCAGCTATGGACAGGGCAGCAATCAGCCCCAGCATTTT
CDR3: CASSYGQGSNQPQHF
J: TRBJ1-5
V: TRBV7-9
D: TRBD1
size: -

DNA: TGTGCCAGCGGTAGGGGAGGGGCGGAGGAGACCCAGTACTTC
CDR3: CASGRGGAEETQYF
J: TRBJ2-5
V: TRBV2
D: TRBD2
size: -

DNA: TGTGCCAGCTCACGGGGGCTAGCCAAAAACATTCAGTACTTC
CDR3: CASSRGLAKNIQYF
J: TRBJ2-4
V: TRBV18
D: -
size: -

DNA: TGTGCCAGCAGAGGGATATGGGGGGAGACTAGCGGGAGTAACTACGAGCAGTACTTC
CDR3: CASRGIWGETSGSNYEQYF
J: TRBJ2-7
V: TRBV28
D: TRBD2
size: -

DNA: TGTGCCAGCACCGGGCGAGGGACAGGGTTGCAAGAGACCCAGTACTTC
CDR3: CASTGRGTGLQETQYF
J: TRBJ2-5
V: TRBV28
D: TRBD1
size: -

DNA: TGTGCCAGCAGCTTAGGGGACAGGGGCCAAGAGACCCAGTACTTC
CDR3: CASSLGDRGQETQYF
J: TRBJ2-5
V: TRBV11-1
D: TRBD1
size: -

DNA: TGTGCCAGCAGCCAAGGCGTCCTCCAGGGGCACATTCAGTACTTC
CDR3: CASSQGVLQGHIQYF
J: TRBJ2-4
V: TRBV14
D: -
size: -

DNA: TGTGCCAGCAGTGAGGACGGAAGCACAGATACGCAGTATTTT
CDR3: CASSEDGSTDTQYF
J: TRBJ2-3
V: TRBV6-4
D: -
size: -

DNA: TGTGCCAGCTCACCCTGGACTAGCGGATCATCCCCCACAGATACGCAGTATTTT
CDR3: CASSPWTSGSSPTDTQYF
J: TRBJ2-3
V: TRBV18
D: TRBD2
size: -

DNA: TGTGCCAGCAGTTTAAGCAGGGGGGGGTCGCAGTATTTT
CDR3: CASSLSRGGSQYF
J: TRBJ2-3
V: TRBV28
D: -
size: -

DNA: TGTGCCAGTAGTTCCCGAGTAGCGGGAGGGAGGTACGAGCAGTACTTC
CDR3: CASSSRVAGGRYEQYF
J: TRBJ2-7
V: TRBV19
D: TRBD2
size: -

DNA: TGTGCCAGCACCCTGGGAACACTTTATCAGCCCCAGCATTTT
CDR3: CASTLGTLYQPQHF
J: TRBJ1-5
V: TRBV6-1
D: -
size: -

DNA: TGTGCCAGCAGGATGGTAGTTTACACTGAAGCTTTCTTT
CDR3: CASRMVVYTEAFF
J: TRBJ1-1
V: TRBV27
D: -
size: -

DNA: TGTGCCATCAGTGATTCCGGGACTGGGGCCTACGAGCAGTACTTC
CDR3: CAISDSGTGAYEQYF
J: TRBJ2-7
V: TRBV10-3
D: -
size: -

DNA: TGTGCCAGCACATCACCAGGGGACCTCCTCCGGAACGAGCAGTACTTC
CDR3: CASTSPGDLLRNEQYF
J: TRBJ2-7
V: TRBV28
D: -
size: -

DNA: TGTGCCAGCTCTACAGAAGCGGTAGGGAACTATGGCTACACCTTC
CDR3: CASSTEAVGNYGYTF
J: TRBJ1-2
V: TRBV18
D: -
size: few

DNA: TGTGCCATCAGTCGGGACGGGAGGGAGACCCAGTACTTC
CDR3: CAISRDGRETQYF
J: TRBJ2-5
V: TRBV10-3
D: TRBD2
size: -

DNA: TGTGCCAGCAGCTACGGACAGCCGAATCAGCCCCAGCATTTT
CDR3: CASSYGQPNQPQHF
J: TRBJ1-5
V: TRBV7-8
D: -
size: -

DNA: TGTGCCAGCAGCGTCACTAGCGGGAGCACAGATACGCAGTATTTT
CDR3: CASSVTSGSTDTQYF
J: TRBJ2-3
V: TRBV7-9
D: TRBD2
size: -